Below are 25 T cell receptor beta chains sequenced from a single sample in a study of OX40 agonist ivuxolimab in advanced cancers. The method behind the library was the immunoSEQ multiplex PCR assay. The table was pulled from immuneACCESS by TCRdb, which kept in-frame rearrangements only. Such tables lose some clones; where checked, under half of the loss comes from unresolved V genes, and the rest has no known cause. The sample yields over 40,000 clones; 80% to 90% were counted once. Around 3.4% of the sample comes from the top ten. Here the sequenced sample was CD4+ or CD8+ T cells sorted from blood, taken in a trial of the OX40 agonist ivuxolimab. The receptors were sampled from an adult with an advanced solid tumor such as melanoma, head and neck, liver or kidney cancer.

CDR3 loop: CATSTGVGYTF. In DNA, the CDR3 is TGTGCCACCTCGACAGGCGTCGGCTACACCTTC. V usage is TRBV11-3 and J usage is TRBJ1-2, with D maybe TRBD1 (6 bases). The germline V and J ends were trimmed by 10 bases and 8 bases, with 14 bases remaining between them. Germline CDR1 SGHNT, CDR2 YENEEA. CDR3 length: 11 amino acids.

The CDR3 DNA is TGCGCCAGCAGCCGGACAGGGCCTGAGGGCTACACCTTC. Its translation is CASSRTGPEGYTF. The V call is TRBV5-1, the J call TRBJ1-2, with 8 bases aligning to TRBD1. The CDR3 covers 13 residues. V lost 4 bases, J lost 8 bases, and 7 bases stayed unmatched. Looked up from germline, CDR1 is SGHRS and CDR2 is YFSETQ.

This clone was picked up one time. This rearrangement joins TRBV30 to TRBJ1-5, with a weak D call TRBD1 (6 bases). Trimming took 3 bases from V and 7 from J, leaving 16 bases between them. There are 14 residues in the CDR3. In germline, CDR1 is GTSNPN, CDR2 SVGIG (reference sequence). The CDR3: CAWRDRRHSQPQHF. The CDR3 coding sequence is TGTGCCTGGAGGGACAGACGGCATAGCCAGCCCCAGCATTTT.

The V call is TRBV27, the J call TRBJ2-7, with 9 positions matching TRBD1. Trimming took 4 bases from V and 7 from J; bases not matched to a gene: 14. CDR3 size: 16 residues. CDR1 is MNHEY, CDR2 SMNVEV, per germline (reference sequence). The CDR3 loop reads CASSSSGTGSSREQYF. For the CDR3, the DNA is TGTGCCAGCAGTTCCTCCGGGACAGGGTCTTCTAGAGAGCAGTACTTC.

This chain connects TRBV5-6 to TRBJ2-2, with TRBD1 identical over 8 bases. Germline V gene sequence: CDR1 SGHDT, CDR2 YYEEEE. CDR3 length: 16 residues. Germline trimming cut 10 bases from V and 5 bases from J; bases unmatched to any gene: 16. The CDR3 DNA reads as TGTGCCTCGGGCCGGTTCGACAGGGGCTGGACCGGGGAGCTGTTTTTT. As protein: CASGRFDRGWTGELFF. Based on the CDR3 plus reference TRBV5-6 and TRBJ2-2, the full variable domain is DAGVTQSPTHLIKTRGQQVTLRCSPKSGHDTVSWYQQALGQGPQFIFQYYEEEERQRGNFPDRFSGHQFPNYSSELNVNALLLGDSALYLCASGRFDRGWTGELFFGEGSRLTVL.

The chain uses TRBV7-9 and TRBJ1-4; the D gene is possibly TRBD1 (5 bases). This CDR3 has 14 amino acids. Germline V lookup: CDR1 SEHNR, CDR2 FQNEAQ (reference sequence). V was trimmed by 4 bases and J by 7 bases, leaving 13 bases between them. This chain's CDR3 is CASSYDSYSEKLFF. CDR3 coding DNA: TGTGCCAGCAGCTACGACAGTTATAGTGAAAAACTGTTTTTT.

V usage is TRBV6-6 and J usage is TRBJ1-2; TRBD1 is a possible D gene (6 bases). V lost 4 bases to trimming and J lost 4 bases, with 7 bases between them. The germline V gene encodes CDR1 MNHNY and CDR2 SVGAGI (reference sequence). This CDR3 is built from 12 residues. The CDR3 here is CASSSDSYGYTF. As DNA, the CDR3 is TGTGCCAGCAGTTCGGACAGCTATGGCTACACCTTC.

The rearrangement uses TRBV7-3 and TRBJ1-6, with unresolved D. The CDR3 contains 15 residues. Germline V gene data show CDR1 as SGHTA and CDR2 as FQGTGA. V was pared by 4 bases and J by 4 bases, with 11 bases between. This chain's CDR3 is CASSSTGNYNSPLHF. Written as DNA, the CDR3 is TGTGCCAGCAGCTCCACCGGGAATTATAATTCACCCCTCCACTTT.

This chain links TRBV27 with TRBJ2-3; D remains ambiguous. This CDR3 spans 13 amino acids. Germline lookup yields CDR1 MNHEY and CDR2 SMNVEV (reference sequence). V was cut by 2 bases and J by 4 bases, with 7 bases left in between. The chain's CDR3 is CASSLSLSDTQYF. CDR3 sequence (DNA): TGTGCCAGCAGTTTAAGTCTGTCAGATACGCAGTATTTT.

The chain is built from TRBV18 and TRBJ2-7, with 8 bases fitting TRBD1. From germline, CDR1 is KGHSH and CDR2 LQKENI. With 3 bases clipped from V and 4 bases from J, the junction kept 5 bases outside the gene matches. The CDR3 totals 14 residues. CDR3 sequence reads: CASSPDRVWYEQYF. Written as DNA, the CDR3 is TGTGCCAGCTCACCGGACAGGGTATGGTACGAGCAGTACTTC. The full variable domain, completed using reference TRBV18 and TRBJ2-7, is NAGVMQNPRHLVRRRGQEARLRCSPMKGHSHVYWYRQLPEEGLKFMVYLQKENIIDESGMPKERFSAEFPKEGPSILRIQQVVRGDSAAYFCASSPDRVWYEQYFGPGTRLTVT.

The chain combines TRBV9 with TRBJ1-1, with D unresolved. V lost 4 bases, J lost 4 bases, and 17 bases lay in between. There are 15 residues in the CDR3. Germline CDR1 and CDR2: SGDLS and YYNGEE. In DNA, the CDR3 is TGTGCCAGCAGCACGGCGGACCAAATGGGCACTGAAGCTTTCTTT. This sequence encodes CASSTADQMGTEAFF. The full variable domain, its missing parts supplied by reference TRBV9 and TRBJ1-1, is DSGVTQTPKHLITATGQRVTLRCSPRSGDLSVYWYQQSLDQGLQFLIQYYNGEERAKGNILERFSAQQFPDLHSELNLSSLELGDSALYFCASSTADQMGTEAFFGQGTRLTVV.

This chain uses TRBV28 with TRBJ2-4; unclear D gene. CDR1 and CDR2 from the germline V gene are MDHEN and SYDVKM. This CDR3 region has 15 residues. The germline V and J ends were trimmed by 10 bases and 4 bases, with 20 bases remaining between them. The CDR3 sequence: CATLKKAWQKNIQYF. CDR3 nucleotide sequence: TGTGCCACCCTTAAAAAGGCGTGGCAGAAAAACATTCAGTACTTC.

The J gene is TRBJ2-7, the V gene TRBV11-2; TRBD2 matches at 7 bases. The CDR3 has 14 residues. Germline CDR1 and CDR2: SGHAT and FQNNGV. The junction had 7 bases not matched to a gene; V was cut back by 6 bases and J by 2 bases. The CDR3 is CASRRPGRTYEQYF. The CDR3, as DNA: TGTGCCAGCAGGCGCCCCGGGAGGACCTACGAGCAGTACTTC.

The chain has TRBV4-1 and TRBJ1-3; D is uncertain. This CDR3 is built from 14 residues. V was clipped by 1 base and J by 2 bases, with 6 bases between them. Germline lookup yields CDR1 MGHRA and CDR2 YSYEKL. The CDR3 DNA reads as TGCGCCAGCAGCCAAGGGGGTGCTGGAAACACCATATATTTT. Translated, it gives CASSQGGAGNTIYF.

The chain uses TRBV18 and TRBJ1-1, with unresolved D. V lost 6 bases and J 3 bases, leaving 17 bases between the germline ends. This CDR3 comprises 15 residues. From germline, CDR1 is KGHSH and CDR2 LQKENI. CDR3 region: CASSPLGLLDTEAFF. The CDR3 DNA reads as TGTGCCAGCTCCCCGCTAGGACTGTTGGACACTGAAGCTTTCTTT.

The chain recombines TRBV19 with TRBJ1-3; 7 bases align to TRBD1. CDR1 is LNHDA, CDR2 SQIVND, per germline (reference sequence). This CDR3 spans 17 amino acids. The V and J ends lost 0 bases and 0 bases, in that order; junction bases with no gene match: 5. In nucleotides, the CDR3 is TGTGCCAGTAGTATAGAAGGGGGCTCCTTCTCTGGAAACACCATATATTTT. The encoded protein is CASSIEGGSFSGNTIYF.

The chain couples TRBV6-5 to TRBJ1-1; 7 positions agree with TRBD1. CDR1 MNHEY and CDR2 SVGAGI come from the germline V gene. The V segment lost 5 bases and the J segment 5 bases; nucleotides outside the gene matches: 8. This CDR3 contains 14 residues. The CDR3 coding sequence is TGTGCCAGCAGTCGACCGACAGGGTTAACTGAAGCTTTCTTT. Protein sequence: CASSRPTGLTEAFF.

This clone showed up just once. This chain uses TRBV9 with TRBJ1-1; D is possibly TRBD1 (6 bases). CDR1 SGDLS and CDR2 YYNGEE come from the germline V gene. Trimming left V 4 bases short and J 1 base short, with 11 bases between. The length of the CDR3 is 14 residues. The CDR3 here is CASSRGGWNTEAFF. The DNA for the CDR3 is TGTGCCAGCAGCAGGGGGGGCTGGAACACTGAAGCTTTCTTT.

The V gene is TRBV5-4, the J gene TRBJ2-1; D is uncertain. This CDR3 spans 16 amino acids. Looked up from germline, CDR1 is SGHNT and CDR2 is YYREEE (reference sequence). Trimming cost V 0 bases and J 0 bases, with 10 bases left between them. The CDR3 region is CASSLVTWSSYNEQFF. The CDR3 coding sequence is TGTGCCAGCAGCTTGGTAACTTGGAGCTCCTACAATGAGCAGTTCTTC. Filled out from reference TRBV5-4 and TRBJ2-1, the complete variable domain reads ETGVTQSPTHLIKTRGQQVTLRCSSQSGHNTVSWYQQALGQGPQFIFQYYREEENGRGNFPPRFSGLQFPNYSSELNVNALELDDSALYLCASSLVTWSSYNEQFFGPGTRLTVL.

This clone has more than one count but fewer than ten. V usage is TRBV30 and J usage is TRBJ1-1; D may be TRBD1 (5 bases). CDR1 is GTSNPN, CDR2 SVGIG, per germline (reference sequence). The CDR3 length is 10 residues. V was cut by 5 bases and J by 7 bases, with 8 bases left in between. The CDR3 region is CAWGQGEAFF. In DNA form, the CDR3 reads TGTGCCTGGGGGCAGGGTGAAGCTTTCTTT.

The chain is built from TRBV9 and TRBJ2-5, with 7 nucleotides matching TRBD2. Losses at the gene ends were 4 bases for V and 3 bases for J; bases not matched to a gene: 3. Looked up from germline, CDR1 is SGDLS and CDR2 is YYNGEE. The CDR3 spans 13 residues. The CDR3 region is CASSSGTKETQYF. CDR3 in DNA: TGTGCCAGCAGCTCCGGGACTAAAGAGACCCAGTACTTC.

This rearrangement joins TRBV5-1 to TRBJ2-5; 10 bases match TRBD2. This CDR3 contains 16 residues. The V gene end was trimmed by 3 bases and the J gene end by 7 bases; junction bases not matched to a gene: 12. Looked up from germline, CDR1 is SGHRS and CDR2 is YFSETQ. CDR3 nucleotide sequence: TGCGCCAGCAGCTCGACCTCTAGCGGGAGTAGGGGGACCCAGTACTTC. Protein product: CASSSTSSGSRGTQYF. The whole variable domain, remainder taken from reference TRBV5-1 and TRBJ2-5, is KAGVTQTPRYLIKTRGQQVTLSCSPISGHRSVSWYQQTPGQGLQFLFEYFSETQRNKGNFPGRFSGRQFSNSRSEMNVSTLELGDSALYLCASSSTSSGSRGTQYFGPGTRLLVL.

The chain employs TRBV2 and TRBJ1-5, with 9 bases matching TRBD1. Germline CDR1 is SNHLY and CDR2 is FYNNEI. The length of the CDR3 is 16 residues. The junction had 8 bases not matched to a gene; V was cut back by 4 bases and J by 4 bases. The CDR3 region has the DNA TGTGCCAGCAGTGGGCCTGTCGGGACAGGGAATCAGCCCCAGCATTTT. Its translation is CASSGPVGTGNQPQHF.

This clone is labeled medium-sized. This chain uses TRBV2 with TRBJ2-1; tentatively, D is TRBD2 (6 bases). The CDR3 sequence is 13 residues long. Trimming pared 6 bases from V and 5 bases from J, leaving 11 bases between. From germline, CDR1 is SNHLY and CDR2 FYNNEI. CDR3 bases: TGTGCCAGCAGCTCCCGGGGGAACAATGAGCAGTTCTTC. It codes for CASSSRGNNEQFF.

V gene TRBV7-8 combines with J gene TRBJ2-3; 12 bases align to TRBD2. Germline lookup yields CDR1 SGHVS and CDR2 FQNEAQ. The length of the CDR3 is 15 residues. With V trimmed by 5 bases and J by 6 bases, 6 bases remained unmatched. The CDR3 DNA is TGTGCCAGCAGCCCGACTAGCGGGAGTGGGGATACGCAGTATTTT. Encoded protein: CASSPTSGSGDTQYF.